This TCR beta chain was sequenced in a study of blood T cells in healthy people across ages. A second PCR of about 6 to 11 cycles used a sample-barcoded 5' primer and a J-beta primer mix. One entry per CDR3 protein results from TCRdb running MiXCR on the 5' RACE reads. Among around 990,000 distinct CDR3 sequences listed, 20% to 25% were seen once. In its sample, this clonotype was seen a few times. Per sample, at least 5.5 micrograms of total RNA were extracted. In germline, CDR1 is MNHNS, CDR2 SASEGT. Trimming stripped 10 bases from V and 4 bases from J, with 13 bases between. The length of the CDR3 is 13 residues. These same records also appear under a second study, on T cells of mothers and their children.

The TCR comes from a girl aged 2 to 9 in good health. The chain joins TRBV6-1 to TRBJ1-4, with a weak D call TRBD1 (5 bases). The sample taken for sequencing was blood. CDR3 DNA: TGTGCCACCGCCCAGGGCGTTAATGAAAAACTGTTTTTT. As protein: CATAQGVNEKLFF.